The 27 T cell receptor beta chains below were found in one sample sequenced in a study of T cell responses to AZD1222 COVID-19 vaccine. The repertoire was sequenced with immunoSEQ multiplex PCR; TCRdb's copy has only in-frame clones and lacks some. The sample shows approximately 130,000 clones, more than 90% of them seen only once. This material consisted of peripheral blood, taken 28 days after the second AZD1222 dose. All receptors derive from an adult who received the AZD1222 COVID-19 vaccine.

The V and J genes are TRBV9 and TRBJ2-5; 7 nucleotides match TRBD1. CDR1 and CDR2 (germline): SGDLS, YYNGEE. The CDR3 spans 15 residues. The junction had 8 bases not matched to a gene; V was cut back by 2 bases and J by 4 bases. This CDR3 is CASSVSTGQGETQYF. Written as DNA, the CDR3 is TGTGCCAGCAGCGTTTCGACAGGGCAAGGAGAGACCCAGTACTTC.

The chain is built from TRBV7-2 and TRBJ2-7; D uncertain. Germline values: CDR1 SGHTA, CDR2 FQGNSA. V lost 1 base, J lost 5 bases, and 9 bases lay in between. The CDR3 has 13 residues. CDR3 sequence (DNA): TGTGCCAGCAGCTTAGTAGGCCGGAACGAGCAGTACTTC. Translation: CASSLVGRNEQYF.

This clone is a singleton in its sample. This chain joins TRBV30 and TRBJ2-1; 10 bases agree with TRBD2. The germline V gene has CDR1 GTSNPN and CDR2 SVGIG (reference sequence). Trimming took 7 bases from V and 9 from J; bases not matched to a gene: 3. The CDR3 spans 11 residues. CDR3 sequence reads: CALAGGPEQFF. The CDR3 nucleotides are TGTGCCTTAGCGGGGGGCCCTGAGCAGTTCTTC.

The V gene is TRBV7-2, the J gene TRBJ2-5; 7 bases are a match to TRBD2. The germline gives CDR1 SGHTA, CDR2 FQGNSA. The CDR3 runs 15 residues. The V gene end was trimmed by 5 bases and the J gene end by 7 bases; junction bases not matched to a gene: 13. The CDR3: CASSPTGTTLGTQYF. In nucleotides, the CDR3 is TGTGCCAGCAGCCCAACCGGGACTACCCTGGGGACCCAGTACTTC.

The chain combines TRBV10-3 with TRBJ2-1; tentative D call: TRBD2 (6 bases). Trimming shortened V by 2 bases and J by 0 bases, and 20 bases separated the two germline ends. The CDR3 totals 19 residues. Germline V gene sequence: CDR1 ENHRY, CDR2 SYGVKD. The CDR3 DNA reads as TGTGCCATCAGTGAGGGGGGGTTTATCGCCCCGAGCTCCTACAATGAGCAGTTCTTC. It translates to CAISEGGFIAPSSYNEQFF.

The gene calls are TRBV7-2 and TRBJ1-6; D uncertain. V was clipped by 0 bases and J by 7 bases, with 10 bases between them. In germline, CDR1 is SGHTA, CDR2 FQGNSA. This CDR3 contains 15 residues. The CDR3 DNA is TGTGCCAGCAGCTTAGCCCCAGGCCGCAATTCACCCCTCCACTTT. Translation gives CASSLAPGRNSPLHF.

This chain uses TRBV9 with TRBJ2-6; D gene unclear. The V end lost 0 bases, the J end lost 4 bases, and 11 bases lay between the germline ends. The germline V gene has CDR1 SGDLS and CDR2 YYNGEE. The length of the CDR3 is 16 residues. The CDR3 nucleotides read TGTGCCAGCAGCGTAGCAAGCTTAACGGGGGCCAACGTCCTGACTTTC. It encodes CASSVASLTGANVLTF.

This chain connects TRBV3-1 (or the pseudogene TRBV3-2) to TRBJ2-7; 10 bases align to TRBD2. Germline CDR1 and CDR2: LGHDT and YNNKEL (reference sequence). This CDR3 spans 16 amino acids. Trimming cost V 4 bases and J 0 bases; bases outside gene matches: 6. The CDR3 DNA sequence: TGTGCCAGCAGCCCGGGCGGACTAGCGGTCTCCTACGAGCAGTACTTC. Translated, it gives CASSPGGLAVSYEQYF.

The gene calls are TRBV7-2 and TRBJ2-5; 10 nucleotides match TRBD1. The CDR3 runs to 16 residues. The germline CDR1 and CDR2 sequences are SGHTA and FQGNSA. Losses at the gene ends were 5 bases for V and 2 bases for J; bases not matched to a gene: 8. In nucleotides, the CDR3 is TGTGCCAGCAGCGCCGGGGACAGGGGAATGCAAGAGACCCAGTACTTC. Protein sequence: CASSAGDRGMQETQYF.

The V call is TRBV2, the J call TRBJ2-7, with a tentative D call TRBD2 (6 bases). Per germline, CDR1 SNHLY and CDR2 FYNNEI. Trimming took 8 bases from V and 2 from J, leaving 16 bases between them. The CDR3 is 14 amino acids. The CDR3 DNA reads TGTGCCAGCTTCAGGGCGGGACCCACCTACGAGCAGTACTTC. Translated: CASFRAGPTYEQYF.

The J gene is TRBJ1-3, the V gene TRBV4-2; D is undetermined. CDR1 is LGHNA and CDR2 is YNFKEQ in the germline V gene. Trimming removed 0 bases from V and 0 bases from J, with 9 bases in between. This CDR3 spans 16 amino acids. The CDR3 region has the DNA TGTGCCAGCAGCCAAGAGAAGGGCAACTCTGGAAACACCATATATTTT. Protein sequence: CASSQEKGNSGNTIYF.

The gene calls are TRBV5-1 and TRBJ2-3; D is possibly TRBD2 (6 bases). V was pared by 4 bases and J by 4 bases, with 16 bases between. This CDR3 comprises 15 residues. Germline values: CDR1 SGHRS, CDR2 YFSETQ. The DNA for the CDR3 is TGCGCCAGCAGCGCGGGACTTGGCGATTCAGATACGCAGTATTTT. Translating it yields CASSAGLGDSDTQYF.

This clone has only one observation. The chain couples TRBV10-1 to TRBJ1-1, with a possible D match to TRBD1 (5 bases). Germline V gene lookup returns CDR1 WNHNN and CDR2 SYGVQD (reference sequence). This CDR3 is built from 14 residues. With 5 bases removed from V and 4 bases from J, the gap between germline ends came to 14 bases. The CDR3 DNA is TGCGCCAGCAGTCCGGAGAGCAGGGTCACTGAAGCTTTCTTT. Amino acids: CASSPESRVTEAFF.

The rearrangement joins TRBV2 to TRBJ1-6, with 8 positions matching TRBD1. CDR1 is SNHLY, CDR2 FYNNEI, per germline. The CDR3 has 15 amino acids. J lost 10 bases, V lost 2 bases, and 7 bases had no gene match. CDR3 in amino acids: CASSERTGRDSPLHF. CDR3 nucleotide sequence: TGTGCCAGCAGTGAACGGACAGGGCGGGACTCACCCCTCCACTTT.

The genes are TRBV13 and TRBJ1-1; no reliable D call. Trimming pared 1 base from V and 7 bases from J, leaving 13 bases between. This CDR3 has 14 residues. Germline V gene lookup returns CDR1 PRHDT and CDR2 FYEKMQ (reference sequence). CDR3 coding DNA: TGTGCCAGCAGCTTAGTCGGCCCACCCAGTGAAGCTTTCTTT. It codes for CASSLVGPPSEAFF. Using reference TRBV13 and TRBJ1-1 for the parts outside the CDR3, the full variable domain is AAGVIQSPRHLIKEKRETATLKCYPIPRHDTVYWYQQGPGQDPQFLISFYEKMQSDKGSIPDRFSAQQFSDYHSELNMSSLELGDSALYFCASSLVGPPSEAFFGQGTRLTVV.

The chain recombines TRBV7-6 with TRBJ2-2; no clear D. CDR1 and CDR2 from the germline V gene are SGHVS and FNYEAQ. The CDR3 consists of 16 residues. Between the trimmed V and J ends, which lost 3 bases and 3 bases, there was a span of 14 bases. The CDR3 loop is CASSLRPVRHTGELFF. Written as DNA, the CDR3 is TGTGCCAGCAGCTTGCGCCCCGTGCGACACACCGGGGAGCTGTTTTTT.

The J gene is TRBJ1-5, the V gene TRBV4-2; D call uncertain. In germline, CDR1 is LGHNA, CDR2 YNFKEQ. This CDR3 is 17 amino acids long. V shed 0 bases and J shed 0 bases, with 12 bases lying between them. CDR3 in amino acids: CASSQDGAHLSNQPQHF. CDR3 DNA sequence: TGTGCCAGCAGCCAAGATGGCGCGCACCTTAGCAATCAGCCCCAGCATTTT.

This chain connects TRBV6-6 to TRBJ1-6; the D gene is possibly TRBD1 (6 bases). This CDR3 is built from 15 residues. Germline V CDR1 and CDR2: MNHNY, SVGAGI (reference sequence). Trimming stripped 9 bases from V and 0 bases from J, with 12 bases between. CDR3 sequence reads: CASRTDLSYNSPLHF. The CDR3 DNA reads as TGTGCCAGTCGGACAGACCTCTCCTATAATTCACCCCTCCACTTT.

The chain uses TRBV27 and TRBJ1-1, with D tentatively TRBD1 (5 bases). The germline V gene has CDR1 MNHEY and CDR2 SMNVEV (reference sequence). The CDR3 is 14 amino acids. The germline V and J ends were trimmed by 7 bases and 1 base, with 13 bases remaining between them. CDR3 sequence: CASNPLGANTEAFF. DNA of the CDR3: TGTGCCAGCAATCCTTTAGGGGCGAACACTGAAGCTTTCTTT.

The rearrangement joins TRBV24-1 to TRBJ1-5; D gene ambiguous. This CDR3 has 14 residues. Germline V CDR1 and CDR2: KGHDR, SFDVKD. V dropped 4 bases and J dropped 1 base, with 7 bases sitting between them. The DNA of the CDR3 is TGTGCCACCAGTGACCAGGTCAGCAATCAGCCCCAGCATTTT. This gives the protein CATSDQVSNQPQHF.

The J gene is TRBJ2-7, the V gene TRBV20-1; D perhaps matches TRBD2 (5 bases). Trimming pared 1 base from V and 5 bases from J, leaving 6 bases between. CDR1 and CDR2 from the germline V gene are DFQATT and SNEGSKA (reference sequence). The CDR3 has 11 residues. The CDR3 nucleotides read TGCAGTGCTAGAGGGGAGAACGAGCAGTACTTC. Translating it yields CSARGENEQYF.

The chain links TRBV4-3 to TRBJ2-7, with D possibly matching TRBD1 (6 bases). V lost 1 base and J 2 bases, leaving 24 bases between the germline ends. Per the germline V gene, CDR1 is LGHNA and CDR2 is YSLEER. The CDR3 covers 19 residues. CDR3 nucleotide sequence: TGCGCCAGCAGCCAAGTCTCAGGAATGGCCGGAGACAGGACCTACGAGCAGTACTTC. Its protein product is CASSQVSGMAGDRTYEQYF.

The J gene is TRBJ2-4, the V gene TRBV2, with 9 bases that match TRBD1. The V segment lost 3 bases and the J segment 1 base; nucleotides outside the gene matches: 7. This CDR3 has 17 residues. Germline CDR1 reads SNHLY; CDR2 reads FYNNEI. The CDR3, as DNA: TGTGCCAGCAGTGATGAAGGGACAGGGAGGGCCAAAAACATTCAGTACTTC. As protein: CASSDEGTGRAKNIQYF.

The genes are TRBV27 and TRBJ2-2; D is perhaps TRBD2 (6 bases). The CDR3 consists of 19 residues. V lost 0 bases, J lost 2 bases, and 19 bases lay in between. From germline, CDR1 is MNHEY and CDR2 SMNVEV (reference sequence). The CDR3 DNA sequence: TGTGCCAGCAGTTTATCCGGGGGTAGATTTAACTTCAACACCGGGGAGCTGTTTTTT. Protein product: CASSLSGGRFNFNTGELFF.

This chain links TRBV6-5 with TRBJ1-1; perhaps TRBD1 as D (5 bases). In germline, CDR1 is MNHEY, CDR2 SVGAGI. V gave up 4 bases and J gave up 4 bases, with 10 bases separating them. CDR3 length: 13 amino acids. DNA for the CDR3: TGTGCCAGCAGTTCCAGGGTTTCCACTGAAGCTTTCTTT. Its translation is CASSSRVSTEAFF.

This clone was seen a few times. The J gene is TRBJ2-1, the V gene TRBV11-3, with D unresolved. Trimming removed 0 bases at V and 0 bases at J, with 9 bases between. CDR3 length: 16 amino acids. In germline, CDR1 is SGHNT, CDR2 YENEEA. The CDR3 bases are TGTGCCAGCAGCTTAGATCACGGAACCTCCTACAATGAGCAGTTCTTC. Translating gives CASSLDHGTSYNEQFF.

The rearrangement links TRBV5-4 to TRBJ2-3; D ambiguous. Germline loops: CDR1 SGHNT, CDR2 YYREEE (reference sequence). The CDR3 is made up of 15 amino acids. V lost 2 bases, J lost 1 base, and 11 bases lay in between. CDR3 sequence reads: CASSLGSAGTDTQYF. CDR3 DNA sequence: TGTGCCAGCAGCTTAGGCTCGGCGGGCACAGATACGCAGTATTTT.